This T cell receptor beta chain was identified during a study of control samples from healthy donors and cancer patients. The V and J ends lost 4 bases and 4 bases, in that order; junction bases with no gene match: 10. The CDR3 length is 17 residues. CDR1 is KGHDR, CDR2 SFDVKD, per germline. The repertoire was sequenced with immunoSEQ multiplex PCR; TCRdb's copy has only in-frame clones and lacks some. The data contain about 230,000 clones, 82% of them seen just once; the ten biggest clones take up about an eighth. The chain recombines TRBV24-1 with TRBJ2-5; 11 nucleotides align to TRBD2. The clonotype originates from a woman aged 55-69 years with lung cancer. The sample comprised PBMCs. The CDR3 region is CATSDQLLAGGVETQYF. CDR3 nucleotide sequence: TGTGCCACCAGTGACCAACTATTAGCGGGAGGGGTAGAGACCCAGTACTTC.